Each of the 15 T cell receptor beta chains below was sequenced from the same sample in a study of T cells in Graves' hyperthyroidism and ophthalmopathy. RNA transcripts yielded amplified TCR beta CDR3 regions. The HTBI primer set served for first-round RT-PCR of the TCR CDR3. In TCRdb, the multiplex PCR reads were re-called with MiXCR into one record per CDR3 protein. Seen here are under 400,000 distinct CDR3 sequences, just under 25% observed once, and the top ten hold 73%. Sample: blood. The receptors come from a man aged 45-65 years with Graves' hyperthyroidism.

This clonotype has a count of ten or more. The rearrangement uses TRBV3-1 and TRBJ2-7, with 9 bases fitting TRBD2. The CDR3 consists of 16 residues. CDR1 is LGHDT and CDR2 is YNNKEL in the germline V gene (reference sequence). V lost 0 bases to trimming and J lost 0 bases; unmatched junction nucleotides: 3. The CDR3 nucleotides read TGTGCCAGCAGCCAAGACCTAGCGGGAAGCTCCTACGAGCAGTACTTC. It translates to CASSQDLAGSSYEQYF.

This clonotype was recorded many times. The CDR3 region has the DNA TGTGCCAGCAGCGCGCAACGGGTATGGAGTGGCTACACCTTC. Its translation is CASSAQRVWSGYTF. The gene calls are TRBV11-2 and TRBJ1-2; D gene ambiguous. Germline V gene sequence: CDR1 SGHAT, CDR2 FQNNGV. V lost 5 bases and J 7 bases, leaving 17 bases between the germline ends. The CDR3 is 14 residues long.

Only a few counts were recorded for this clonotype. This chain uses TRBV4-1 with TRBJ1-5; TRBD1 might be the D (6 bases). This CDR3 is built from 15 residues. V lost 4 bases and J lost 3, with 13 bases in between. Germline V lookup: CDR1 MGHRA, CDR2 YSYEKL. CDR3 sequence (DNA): TGCGCCAGCAGCCTCTCGACAGGCTACAATCAGCCCCAGCATTTT. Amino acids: CASSLSTGYNQPQHF.

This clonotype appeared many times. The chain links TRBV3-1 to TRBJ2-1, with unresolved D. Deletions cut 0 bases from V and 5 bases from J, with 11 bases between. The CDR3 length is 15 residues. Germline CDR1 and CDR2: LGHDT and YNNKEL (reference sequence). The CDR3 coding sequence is TGTGCCAGCAGCCAAGATTCGCGGTCTAACAATGAGCAGTTCTTC. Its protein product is CASSQDSRSNNEQFF.

The CDR3 DNA reads as TGCAGTGCTAGAGATGTCAGGGGATCCACCCTCTACGAGCAGTACTTC. This translates into CSARDVRGSTLYEQYF. The chain employs TRBV20-1 and TRBJ2-7, with D perhaps TRBD1 (6 bases). Germline V gene lookup returns CDR1 DFQATT and CDR2 SNEGSKA (reference sequence). There are 16 residues in the CDR3. V was trimmed by 0 bases and J by 3 bases, leaving 18 bases between them.

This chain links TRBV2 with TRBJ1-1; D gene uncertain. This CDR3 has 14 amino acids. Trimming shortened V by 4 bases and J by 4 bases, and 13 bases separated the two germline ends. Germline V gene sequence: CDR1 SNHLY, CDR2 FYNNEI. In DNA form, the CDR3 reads TGTGCCAGCAGTGTAAGGAACAGACTCACTGAAGCTTTCTTT. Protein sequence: CASSVRNRLTEAFF. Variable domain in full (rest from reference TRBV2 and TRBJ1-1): EPEVTQTPSHQVTQMGQEVILRCVPISNHLYFYWYRQILGQKVEFLVSFYNNEISEKSEIFDDQFSVERPDGSNFTLKIRSTKLEDSAMYFCASSVRNRLTEAFFGQGTRLTVV.

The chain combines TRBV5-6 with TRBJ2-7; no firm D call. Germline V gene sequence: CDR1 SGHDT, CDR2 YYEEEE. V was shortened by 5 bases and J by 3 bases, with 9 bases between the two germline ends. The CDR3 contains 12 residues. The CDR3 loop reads CASRAKDYEQYF. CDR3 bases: TGTGCCAGCAGAGCCAAGGACTACGAGCAGTACTTC.

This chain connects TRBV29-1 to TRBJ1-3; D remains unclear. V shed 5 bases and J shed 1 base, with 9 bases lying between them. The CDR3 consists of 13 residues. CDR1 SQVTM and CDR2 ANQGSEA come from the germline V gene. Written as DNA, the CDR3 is TGCAGCGTTTTAGGCTTATCTGGAAACACCATATATTTT. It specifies CSVLGLSGNTIYF.

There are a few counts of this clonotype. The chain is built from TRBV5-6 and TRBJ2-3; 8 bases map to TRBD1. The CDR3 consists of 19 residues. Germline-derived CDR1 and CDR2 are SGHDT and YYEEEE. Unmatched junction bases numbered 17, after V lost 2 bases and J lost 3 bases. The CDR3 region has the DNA TGTGCCAGCAGCTTTTTCTTCCCGACCAATACAGGGGGGACAGATACGCAGTATTTT. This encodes CASSFFFPTNTGGTDTQYF.

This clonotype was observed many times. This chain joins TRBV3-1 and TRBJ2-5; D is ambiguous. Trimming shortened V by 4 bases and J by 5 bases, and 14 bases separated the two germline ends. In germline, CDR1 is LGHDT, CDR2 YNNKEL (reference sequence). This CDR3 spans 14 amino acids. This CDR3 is CASSPRSFVETQYF. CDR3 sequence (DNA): TGTGCCAGCAGCCCTAGGAGTTTTGTTGAGACCCAGTACTTC.

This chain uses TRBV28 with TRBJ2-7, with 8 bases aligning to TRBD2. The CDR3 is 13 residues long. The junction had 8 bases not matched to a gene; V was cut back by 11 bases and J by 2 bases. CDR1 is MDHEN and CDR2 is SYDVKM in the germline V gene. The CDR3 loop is CAATSGTTYEQYF. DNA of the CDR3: TGTGCCGCCACTAGCGGTACAACCTACGAGCAGTACTTC. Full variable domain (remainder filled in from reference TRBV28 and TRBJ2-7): DVKVTQSSRYLVKRTGEKVFLECVQDMDHENMFWYRQDPGLGLRLIYFSYDVKMKEKGDIPEGYSVSREKKERFSLILESASTNQTSMYLCAATSGTTYEQYFGPGTRLTVT.

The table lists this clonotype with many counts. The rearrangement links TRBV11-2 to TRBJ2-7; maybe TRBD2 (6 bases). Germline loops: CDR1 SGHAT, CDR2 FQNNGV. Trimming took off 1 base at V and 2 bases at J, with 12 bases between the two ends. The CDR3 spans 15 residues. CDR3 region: CASSLVVGSTYEQYF. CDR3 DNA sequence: TGTGCCAGCAGCTTAGTTGTCGGGAGTACCTACGAGCAGTACTTC. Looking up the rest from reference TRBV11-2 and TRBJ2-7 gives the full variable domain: EAGVAQSPRYKIIEKRQSVAFWCNPISGHATLYWYQQILGQGPKLLIQFQNNGVVDDSQLPKDRFSAERLKGVDSTLKIQPAKLEDSAVYLCASSLVVGSTYEQYFGPGTRLTVT.

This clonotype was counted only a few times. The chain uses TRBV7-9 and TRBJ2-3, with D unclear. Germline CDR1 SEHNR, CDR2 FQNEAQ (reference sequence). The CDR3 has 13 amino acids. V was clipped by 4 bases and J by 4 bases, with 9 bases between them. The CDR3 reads CASSSVGPDTQYF. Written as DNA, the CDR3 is TGTGCCAGCAGCTCCGTAGGTCCAGATACGCAGTATTTT.

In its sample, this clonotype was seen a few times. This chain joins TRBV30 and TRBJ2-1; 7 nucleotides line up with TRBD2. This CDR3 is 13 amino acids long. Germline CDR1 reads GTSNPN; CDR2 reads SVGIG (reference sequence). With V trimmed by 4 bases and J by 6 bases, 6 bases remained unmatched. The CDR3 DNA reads TGTGCCTGGATGGGTAGCGGGCCCAATGAGCAGTTCTTC. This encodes CAWMGSGPNEQFF.

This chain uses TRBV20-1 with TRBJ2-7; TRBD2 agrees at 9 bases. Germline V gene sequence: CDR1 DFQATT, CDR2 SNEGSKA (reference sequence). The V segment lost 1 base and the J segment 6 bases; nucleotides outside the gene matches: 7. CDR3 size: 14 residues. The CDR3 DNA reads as TGCAGTGCTAGAGCAGCGGGAGGATTCTTCGAGCAGTACTTC. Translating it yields CSARAAGGFFEQYF.